This T cell receptor (beta chain) was observed in a study of early T cells in non-severe SARS-CoV-2 infection. Study at large: Whole-blood bulk RNA, unsorted, was sequenced, and chains were unpaired. Broader study findings: Private and CD4 specificities were missed by VDJdb matching, skewed to anti-spike CD8.

About this clonotype: Its antigen is as yet unknown.

Each single cDNA molecule received a unique molecular identifier. From the 5' RACE reads, TCRdb called clonotypes with MiXCR, one entry per CDR3 protein. The table shows approximately 90,000 distinct CDR3 sequences, with roughly 17% occurring only once. Sequenced material: whole blood, taken at baseline. The TCR originated in an adult who was a healthcare worker with PCR-confirmed SARS-CoV-2 infection or an uninfected control (not recorded which).

This CDR3 reads CASSLEARNTQYF. For the CDR3, the DNA is TGTGCCAGCAGCTTAGAGGCTCGAAATACGCAGTATTTT. The chain recombines TRBV7-2 with TRBJ2-3; D gene uncertain. The germline V and J ends were trimmed by 1 base and 7 bases, with 9 bases remaining between them. The CDR3 is 13 amino acids. Germline assignment: CDR1 SGHTA and CDR2 FQGNSA. Full variable domain (remainder filled in from reference TRBV7-2 and TRBJ2-3): GAGVSQSPSNKVTEKGKDVELRCDPISGHTALYWYRQSLGQGLEFLIYFQGNSAPDKSGLPSDRFSAERTGGSVSTLTIQRTQQEDSAVYLCASSLEARNTQYFGPGTRLTVL.